This TCR beta chain was obtained from a study of T cells in Graves' hyperthyroidism and ophthalmopathy. Regions amplified from RNA transcripts were the TCR beta CDR3 regions. HTBI primers drove first-round RT-PCR of the TCR CDR3. TCRdb reprocessed the multiplex PCR reads with MiXCR, giving one entry per CDR3 protein. Of hundreds of thousands of distinct CDR3 sequences listed, around 21% are singletons. Exclusion of patients followed from uncontrolled infection, other autoimmune disease, pregnancy or lactation. The CDR3 is 16 amino acids. Trimming took 1 base from V and 0 from J, leaving 10 bases between them. CDR1 MGHRA and CDR2 YSYEKL come from the germline V gene.

This rearrangement joins TRBV4-1 to TRBJ1-5; TRBD1 might be the D (5 bases). Specimen: blood. The clonotype was recovered from a man aged 30-40 years with Graves' ophthalmopathy. Here the CDR3 DNA reads TGCGCCAGCAGCCAAGGGGGGGGGTATAGCAATCAGCCCCAGCATTTT. It is translated as CASSQGGGYSNQPQHF.